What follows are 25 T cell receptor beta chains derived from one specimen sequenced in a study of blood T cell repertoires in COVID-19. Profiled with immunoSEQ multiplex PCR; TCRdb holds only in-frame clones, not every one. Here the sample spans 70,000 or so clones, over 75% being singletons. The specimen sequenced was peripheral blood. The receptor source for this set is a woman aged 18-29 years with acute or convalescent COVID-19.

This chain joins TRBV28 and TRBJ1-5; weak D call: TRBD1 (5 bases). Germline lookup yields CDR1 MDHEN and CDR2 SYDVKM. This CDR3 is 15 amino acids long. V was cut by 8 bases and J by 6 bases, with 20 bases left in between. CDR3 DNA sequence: TGTGCCAGCGACTTAGGCGGGAGGGGATCTCAGCCCCAGCATTTT. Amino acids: CASDLGGRGSQPQHF.

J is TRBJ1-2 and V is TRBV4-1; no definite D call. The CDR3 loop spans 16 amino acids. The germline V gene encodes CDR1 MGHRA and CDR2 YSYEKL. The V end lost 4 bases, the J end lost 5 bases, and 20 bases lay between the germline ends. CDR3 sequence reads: CASSRSLRTGSYGYTF. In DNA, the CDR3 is TGCGCCAGCAGCCGCTCCCTCCGGACGGGAAGTTATGGCTACACCTTC.

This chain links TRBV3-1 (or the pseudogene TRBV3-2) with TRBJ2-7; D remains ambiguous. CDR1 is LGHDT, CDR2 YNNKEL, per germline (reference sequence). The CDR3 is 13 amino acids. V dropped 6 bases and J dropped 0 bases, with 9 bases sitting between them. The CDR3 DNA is TGTGCCAGCAGTCTACGTGGCTCCTACGAGCAGTACTTC. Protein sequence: CASSLRGSYEQYF.

CDR3 coding DNA: TGTGCCAGCAGCTTACATCTAGGGGACTCCTACGAGCAGTACTTC. Translating gives CASSLHLGDSYEQYF. V gene TRBV11-2 combines with J gene TRBJ2-7, with D tentatively TRBD1 (5 bases). The CDR3 consists of 15 residues. Germline assignment: CDR1 SGHAT and CDR2 FQNNGV. Trimming removed 2 bases at V and 0 bases at J, with 11 bases between. Supplemented by reference TRBV11-2 and TRBJ2-7, the full variable domain reads EAGVAQSPRYKIIEKRQSVAFWCNPISGHATLYWYQQILGQGPKLLIQFQNNGVVDDSQLPKDRFSAERLKGVDSTLKIQPAKLEDSAVYLCASSLHLGDSYEQYFGPGTRLTVT.

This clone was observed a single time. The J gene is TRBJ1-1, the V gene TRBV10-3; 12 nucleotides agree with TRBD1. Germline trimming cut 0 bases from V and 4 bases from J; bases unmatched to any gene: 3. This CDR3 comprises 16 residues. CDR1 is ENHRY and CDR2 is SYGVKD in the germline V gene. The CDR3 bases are TGTGCCATCAGTGAGTCCGGGACAGGGGGCATCACTGAAGCTTTCTTT. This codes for CAISESGTGGITEAFF.

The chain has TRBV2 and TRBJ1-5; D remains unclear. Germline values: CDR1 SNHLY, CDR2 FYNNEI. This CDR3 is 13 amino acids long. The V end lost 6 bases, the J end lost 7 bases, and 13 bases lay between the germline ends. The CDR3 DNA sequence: TGTGCCAGCAGGGGCACTTACGGCCAGCCCCAGCATTTT. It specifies CASRGTYGQPQHF.

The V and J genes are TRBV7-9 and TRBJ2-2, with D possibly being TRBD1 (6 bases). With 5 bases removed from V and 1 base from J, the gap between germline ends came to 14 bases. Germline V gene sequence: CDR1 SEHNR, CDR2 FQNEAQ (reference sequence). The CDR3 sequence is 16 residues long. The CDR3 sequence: CASSTWDILNTGELFF. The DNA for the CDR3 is TGTGCCAGCAGCACTTGGGACATCCTGAACACCGGGGAGCTGTTTTTT.

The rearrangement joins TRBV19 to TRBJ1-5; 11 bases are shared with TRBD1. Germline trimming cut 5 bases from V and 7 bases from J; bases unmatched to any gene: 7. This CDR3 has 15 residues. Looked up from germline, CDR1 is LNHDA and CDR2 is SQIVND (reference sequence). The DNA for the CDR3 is TGTGCCAGTAGTGAGGACAGGGGGCTAAGACAGCCCCAGCATTTT. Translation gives CASSEDRGLRQPQHF.

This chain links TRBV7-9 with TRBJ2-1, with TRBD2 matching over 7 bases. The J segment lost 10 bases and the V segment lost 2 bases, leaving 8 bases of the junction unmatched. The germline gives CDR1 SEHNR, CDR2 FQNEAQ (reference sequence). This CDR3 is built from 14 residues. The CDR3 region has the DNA TGTGCCAGCAGCTTAAAGGGAGGGCGAGGAGAGCAGTTCTTC. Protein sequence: CASSLKGGRGEQFF.

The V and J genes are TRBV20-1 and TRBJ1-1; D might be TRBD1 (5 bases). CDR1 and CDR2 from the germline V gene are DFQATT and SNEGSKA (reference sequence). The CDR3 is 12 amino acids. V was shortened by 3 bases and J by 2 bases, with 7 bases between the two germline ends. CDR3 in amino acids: CSASRGNTEAFF. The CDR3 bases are TGCAGTGCTAGTAGGGGCAACACTGAAGCTTTCTTT.

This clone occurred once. The CDR3 is CASSFTGQYYGYTF. The CDR3 bases are TGTGCCAGCAGTTTTACAGGACAGTACTATGGCTACACCTTC. This rearrangement joins TRBV28 to TRBJ1-2, with a possible D match to TRBD1 (6 bases). CDR3 length: 14 residues. Trimming left V 3 bases short and J 3 bases short, with 11 bases between. Germline CDR1 MDHEN, CDR2 SYDVKM.

The CDR3 coding sequence is TGTGCCAGCACCTACGACAGGGGGCTGCTCGGAGACACTGAAGCTTTCTTT. Protein product: CASTYDRGLLGDTEAFF. The chain joins TRBV5-8 to TRBJ1-1, with TRBD1 matching over 10 bases. J was trimmed by 3 bases and V by 6 bases; bases with no gene match: 14. The CDR3 is made up of 17 amino acids. The germline CDR1 and CDR2 sequences are SGHTS and YDEGEE.

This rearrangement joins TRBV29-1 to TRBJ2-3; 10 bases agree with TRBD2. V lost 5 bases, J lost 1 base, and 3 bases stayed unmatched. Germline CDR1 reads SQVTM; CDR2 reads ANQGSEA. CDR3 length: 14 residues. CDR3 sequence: CSVRGLAGTDTQYF. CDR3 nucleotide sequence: TGCAGCGTTCGAGGACTAGCGGGCACAGATACGCAGTATTTT.

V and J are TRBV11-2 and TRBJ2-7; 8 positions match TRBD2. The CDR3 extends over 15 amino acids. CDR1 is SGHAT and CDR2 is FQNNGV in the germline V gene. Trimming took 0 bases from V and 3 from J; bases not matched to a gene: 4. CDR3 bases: TGTGCCAGCAGCTTAGAGGCGGGGGGTTACTACGAGCAGTACTTC. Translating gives CASSLEAGGYYEQYF.

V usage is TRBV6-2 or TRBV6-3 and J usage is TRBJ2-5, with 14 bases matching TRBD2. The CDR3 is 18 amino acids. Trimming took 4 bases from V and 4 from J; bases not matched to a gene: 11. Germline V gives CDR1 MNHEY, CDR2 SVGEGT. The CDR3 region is CASSSPGLAGVERETQYF. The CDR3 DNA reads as TGTGCCAGCAGTTCGCCGGGACTAGCGGGAGTAGAGAGAGAGACCCAGTACTTC.

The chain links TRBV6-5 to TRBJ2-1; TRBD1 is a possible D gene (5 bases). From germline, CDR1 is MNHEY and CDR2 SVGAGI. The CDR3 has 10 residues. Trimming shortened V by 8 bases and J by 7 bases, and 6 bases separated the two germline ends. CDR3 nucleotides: TGTGCCAGCGGACATAATGAGCAGTTCTTC. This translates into CASGHNEQFF.

The CDR3: CASSQVRQVAYNEQFF. CDR3 in DNA: TGCGCCAGCAGCCAAGTACGACAGGTGGCCTACAATGAGCAGTTCTTC. The V and J genes are TRBV4-1 and TRBJ2-1; D perhaps matches TRBD1 (6 bases). The germline V gene encodes CDR1 MGHRA and CDR2 YSYEKL. CDR3 length: 16 residues. Trimming cost V 1 base and J 2 bases, with 12 bases left between them.

CDR3 region: CASRGRGQRNQPQHF. CDR3 bases: TGTGCCAGCAGGGGACGGGGACAAAGAAATCAGCCCCAGCATTTT. The chain recombines TRBV11-3 with TRBJ1-5; D is possibly TRBD1 (6 bases). The CDR3 extends over 15 amino acids. V lost 6 bases, J lost 4 bases, and 16 bases lay in between. CDR1 and CDR2 (germline): SGHNT, YENEEA.

The CDR3 DNA reads TGTGCCAGTAGTATAGATTCGGGTTCGGAGACCCAGTACTTC. As protein: CASSIDSGSETQYF. This chain uses TRBV19 with TRBJ2-5, with no clear D. V dropped 0 bases and J dropped 5 bases, with 10 bases sitting between them. CDR1 and CDR2 (germline): LNHDA, SQIVND (reference sequence). CDR3 length: 14 residues.

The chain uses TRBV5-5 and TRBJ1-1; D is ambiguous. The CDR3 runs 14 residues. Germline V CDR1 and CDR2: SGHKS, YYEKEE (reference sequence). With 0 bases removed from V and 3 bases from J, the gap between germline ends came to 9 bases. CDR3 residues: CASSLGGPDTEAFF. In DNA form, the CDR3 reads TGTGCCAGCAGCTTGGGAGGGCCGGACACTGAAGCTTTCTTT. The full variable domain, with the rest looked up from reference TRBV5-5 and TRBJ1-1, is DAGVTQSPTHLIKTRGQQVTLRCSPISGHKSVSWYQQVLGQGPQFIFQYYEKEERGRGNFPDRFSARQFPNYSSELNVNALLLGDSALYLCASSLGGPDTEAFFGQGTRLTVV.

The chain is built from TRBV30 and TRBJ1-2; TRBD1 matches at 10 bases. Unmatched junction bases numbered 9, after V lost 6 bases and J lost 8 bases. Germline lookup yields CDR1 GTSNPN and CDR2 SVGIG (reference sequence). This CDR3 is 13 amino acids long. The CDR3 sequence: CACQTGGTGGYTF. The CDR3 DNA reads TGTGCCTGTCAGACAGGGGGCACCGGGGGCTACACCTTC.

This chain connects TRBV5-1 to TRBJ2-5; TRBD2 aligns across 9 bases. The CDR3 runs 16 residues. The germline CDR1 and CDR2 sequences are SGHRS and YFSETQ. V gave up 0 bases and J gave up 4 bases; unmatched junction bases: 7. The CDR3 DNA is TGCGCCAGCAGCTTGGTCACCGGGACTAGCCCAGAGACCCAGTACTTC. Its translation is CASSLVTGTSPETQYF.

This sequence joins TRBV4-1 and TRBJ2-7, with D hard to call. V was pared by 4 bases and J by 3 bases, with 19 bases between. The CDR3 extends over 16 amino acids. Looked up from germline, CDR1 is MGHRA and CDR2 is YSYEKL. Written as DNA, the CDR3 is TGCGCCAGCAGCCGCGAGGAGTCTACCTCGTACTACGAGCAGTACTTC. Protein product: CASSREESTSYYEQYF.

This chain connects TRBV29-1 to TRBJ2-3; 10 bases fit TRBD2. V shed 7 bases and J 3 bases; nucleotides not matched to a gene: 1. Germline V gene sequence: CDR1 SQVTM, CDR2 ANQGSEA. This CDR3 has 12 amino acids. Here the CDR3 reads CSASGGTDTQYF. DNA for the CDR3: TGCAGCGCTAGCGGGGGAACAGATACGCAGTATTTT.

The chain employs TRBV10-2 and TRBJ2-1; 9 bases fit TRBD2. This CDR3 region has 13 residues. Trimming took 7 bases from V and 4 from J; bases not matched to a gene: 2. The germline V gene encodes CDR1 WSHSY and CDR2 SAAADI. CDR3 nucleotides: TGCGCCAGCAAGCTAGCGGGGTACAATGAGCAGTTCTTC. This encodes CASKLAGYNEQFF.